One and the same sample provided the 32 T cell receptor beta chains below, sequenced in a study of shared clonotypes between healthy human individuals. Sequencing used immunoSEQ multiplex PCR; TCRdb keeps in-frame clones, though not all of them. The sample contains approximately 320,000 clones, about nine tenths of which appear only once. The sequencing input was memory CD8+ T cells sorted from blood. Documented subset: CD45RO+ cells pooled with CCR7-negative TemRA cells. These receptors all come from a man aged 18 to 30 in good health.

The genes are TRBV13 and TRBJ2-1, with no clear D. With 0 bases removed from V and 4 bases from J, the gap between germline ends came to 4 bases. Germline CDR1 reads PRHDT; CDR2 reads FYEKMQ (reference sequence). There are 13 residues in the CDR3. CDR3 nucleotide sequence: TGTGCCAGCAGCTTAGGCTCTTACAATGAGCAGTTCTTC. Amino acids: CASSLGSYNEQFF.

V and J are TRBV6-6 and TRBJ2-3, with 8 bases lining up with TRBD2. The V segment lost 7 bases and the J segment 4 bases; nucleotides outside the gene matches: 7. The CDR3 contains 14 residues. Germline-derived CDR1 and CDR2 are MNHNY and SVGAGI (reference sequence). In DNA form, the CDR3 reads TGTGCCAGCACCCCAGGGCGGGAGGCAGATACGCAGTATTTT. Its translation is CASTPGREADTQYF.

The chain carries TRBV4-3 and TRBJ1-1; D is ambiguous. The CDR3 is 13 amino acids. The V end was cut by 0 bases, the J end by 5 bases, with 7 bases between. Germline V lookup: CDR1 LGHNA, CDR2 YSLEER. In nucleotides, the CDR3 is TGCGCCAGCAGCCAAGATTCGAGAACTGAAGCTTTCTTT. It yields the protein CASSQDSRTEAFF.

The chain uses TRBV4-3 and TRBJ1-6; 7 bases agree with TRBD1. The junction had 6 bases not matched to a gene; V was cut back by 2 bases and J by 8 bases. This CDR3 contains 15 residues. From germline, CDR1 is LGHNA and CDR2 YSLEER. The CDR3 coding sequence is TGCGCCAGCAGCCAACTGACAGGGACCGATTCACCCCTCCACTTT. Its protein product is CASSQLTGTDSPLHF.

The chain's CDR3 is CASSLDSGGSYNEQFF. CDR3 nucleotides: TGTGCCAGCAGCTTAGATTCTGGGGGTTCCTACAATGAGCAGTTCTTC. J is TRBJ2-1 and V is TRBV11-2; D is perhaps TRBD1 or TRBD2 (5 bases each). CDR1 and CDR2 (germline): SGHAT, FQNNGV. The CDR3 runs 16 residues. V dropped 0 bases and J dropped 1 base, with 10 bases sitting between them.

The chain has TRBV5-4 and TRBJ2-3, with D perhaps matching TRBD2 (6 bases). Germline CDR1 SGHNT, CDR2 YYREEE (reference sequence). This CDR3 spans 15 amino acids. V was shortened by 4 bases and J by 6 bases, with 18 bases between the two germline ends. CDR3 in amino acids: CASSSLGTAPDTQYF. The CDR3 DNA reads TGTGCCAGCAGCAGCCTCGGGACTGCCCCGGATACGCAGTATTTT.

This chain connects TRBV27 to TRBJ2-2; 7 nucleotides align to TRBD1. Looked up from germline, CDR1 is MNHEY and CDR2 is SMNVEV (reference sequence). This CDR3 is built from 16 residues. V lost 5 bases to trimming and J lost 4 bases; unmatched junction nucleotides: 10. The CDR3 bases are TGTGCCAGCAGTCCCGGACAGGTCTTCGGCACCGGGGAGCTGTTTTTT. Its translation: CASSPGQVFGTGELFF.

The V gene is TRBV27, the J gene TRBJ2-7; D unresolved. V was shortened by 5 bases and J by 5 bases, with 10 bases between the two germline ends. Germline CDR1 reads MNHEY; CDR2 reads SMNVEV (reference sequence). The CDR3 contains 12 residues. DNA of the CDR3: TGTGCCAGCAGTCCTAGTGTCAACGAGCAGTACTTC. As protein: CASSPSVNEQYF.

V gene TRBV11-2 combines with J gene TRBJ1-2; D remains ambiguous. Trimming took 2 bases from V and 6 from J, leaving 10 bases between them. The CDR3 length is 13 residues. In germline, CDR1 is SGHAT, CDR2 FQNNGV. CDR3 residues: CASSLITLNGYTF. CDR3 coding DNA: TGTGCCAGCAGCTTAATAACATTAAATGGCTACACCTTC.

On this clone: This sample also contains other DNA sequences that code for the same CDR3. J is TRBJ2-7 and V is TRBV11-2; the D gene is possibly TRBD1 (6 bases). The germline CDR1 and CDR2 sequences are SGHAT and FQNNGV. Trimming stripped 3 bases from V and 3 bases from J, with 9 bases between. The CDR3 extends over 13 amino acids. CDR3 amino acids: CASSFLQGYEQYF. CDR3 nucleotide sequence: TGTGCCAGCAGCTTCCTACAGGGCTACGAGCAGTACTTC.

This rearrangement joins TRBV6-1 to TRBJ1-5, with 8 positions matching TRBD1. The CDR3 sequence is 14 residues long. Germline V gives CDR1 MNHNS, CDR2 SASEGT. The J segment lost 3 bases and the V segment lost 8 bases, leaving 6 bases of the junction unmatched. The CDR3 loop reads CASGRTGYNQPQHF. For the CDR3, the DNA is TGTGCCAGCGGGCGGACAGGGTACAATCAGCCCCAGCATTTT.

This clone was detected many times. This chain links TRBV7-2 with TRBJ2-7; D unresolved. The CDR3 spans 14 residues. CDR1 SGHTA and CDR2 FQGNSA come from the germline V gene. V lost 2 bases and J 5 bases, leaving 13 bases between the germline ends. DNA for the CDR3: TGTGCCAGCAGCTTAATTGTTAGTGGTCACGAGCAGTACTTC. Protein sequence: CASSLIVSGHEQYF.

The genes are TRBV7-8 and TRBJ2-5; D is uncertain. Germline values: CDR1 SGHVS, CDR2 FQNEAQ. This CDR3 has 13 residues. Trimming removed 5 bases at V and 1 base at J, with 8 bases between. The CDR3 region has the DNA TGTGCCAGCAGCCTCGGGTCCCAAGAGACCCAGTACTTC. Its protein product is CASSLGSQETQYF.

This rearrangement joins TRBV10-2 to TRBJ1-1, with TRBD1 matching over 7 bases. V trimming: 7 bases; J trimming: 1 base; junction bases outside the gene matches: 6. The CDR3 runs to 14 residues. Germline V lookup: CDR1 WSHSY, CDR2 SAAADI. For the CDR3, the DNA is TGCGCCAGCATTACAGGGGAGGGGAACACTGAAGCTTTCTTT. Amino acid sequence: CASITGEGNTEAFF.

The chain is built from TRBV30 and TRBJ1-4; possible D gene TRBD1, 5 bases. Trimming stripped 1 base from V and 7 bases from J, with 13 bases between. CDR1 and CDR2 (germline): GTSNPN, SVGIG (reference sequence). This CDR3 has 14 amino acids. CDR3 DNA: TGTGCCTGGAGTGACCCAGGGCGACCTGAAAAACTGTTTTTT. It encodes CAWSDPGRPEKLFF. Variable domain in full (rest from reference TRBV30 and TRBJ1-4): SQTIHQWPATLVQPVGSPLSLECTVEGTSNPNLYWYRQAAGRGLQLLFYSVGIGQISSEVPQNLSASRPQDRQFILSSKKLLLSDSGFYLCAWSDPGRPEKLFFGSGTQLSVL.

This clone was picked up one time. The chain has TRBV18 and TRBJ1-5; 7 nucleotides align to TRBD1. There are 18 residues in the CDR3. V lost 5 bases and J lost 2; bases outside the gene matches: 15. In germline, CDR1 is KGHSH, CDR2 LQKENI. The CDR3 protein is CASSDLTGTDEGNQPQHF. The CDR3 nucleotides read TGTGCCAGCTCAGATCTGACAGGGACAGATGAGGGCAATCAGCCCCAGCATTTT.

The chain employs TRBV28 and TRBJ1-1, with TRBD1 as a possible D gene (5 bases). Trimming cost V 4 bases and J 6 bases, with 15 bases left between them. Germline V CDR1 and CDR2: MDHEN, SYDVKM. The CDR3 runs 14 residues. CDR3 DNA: TGTGCCAGCAGTTCTATGCCGGGGGTGGCTGAAGCTTTCTTT. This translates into CASSSMPGVAEAFF.

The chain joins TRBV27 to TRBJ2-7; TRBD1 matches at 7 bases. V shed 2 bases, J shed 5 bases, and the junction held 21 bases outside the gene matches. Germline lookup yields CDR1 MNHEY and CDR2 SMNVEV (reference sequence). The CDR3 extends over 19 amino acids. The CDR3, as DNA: TGTGCCAGCAGTTTAGAATCCTGGGACAGAGGCCGGGGCCCCCACGAGCAGTACTTC. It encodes CASSLESWDRGRGPHEQYF.

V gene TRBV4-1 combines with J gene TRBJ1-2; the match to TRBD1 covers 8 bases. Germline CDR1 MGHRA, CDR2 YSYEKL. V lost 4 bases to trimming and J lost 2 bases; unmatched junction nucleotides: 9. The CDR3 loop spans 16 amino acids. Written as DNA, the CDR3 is TGCGCCAGCAGCCGAGATACGACAGGGGCCAACTATGGCTACACCTTC. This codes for CASSRDTTGANYGYTF.

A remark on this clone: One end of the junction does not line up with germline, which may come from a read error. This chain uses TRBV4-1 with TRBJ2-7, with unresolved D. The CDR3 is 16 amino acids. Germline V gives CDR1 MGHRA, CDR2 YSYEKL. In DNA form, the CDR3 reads TGCGCCAGCAGTCAAGCCCCCGGAGAAGGGACCTACGAGCAGTACTTC. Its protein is CASSQAPGEGTYEQYF.

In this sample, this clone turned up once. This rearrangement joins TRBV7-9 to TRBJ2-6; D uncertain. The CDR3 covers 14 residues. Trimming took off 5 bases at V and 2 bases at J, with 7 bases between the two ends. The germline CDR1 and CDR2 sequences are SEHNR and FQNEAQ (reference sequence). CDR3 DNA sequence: TGTGCCAGCAGCCTGACCGCTGGGGCCAACGTCCTGACTTTC. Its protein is CASSLTAGANVLTF.

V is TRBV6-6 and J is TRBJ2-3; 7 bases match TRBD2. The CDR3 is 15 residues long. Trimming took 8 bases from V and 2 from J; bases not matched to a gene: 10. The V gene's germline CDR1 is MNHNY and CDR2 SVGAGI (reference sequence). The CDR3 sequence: CASYSGLVSTDTQYF. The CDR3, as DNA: TGTGCCAGCTATTCCGGACTAGTATCCACAGATACGCAGTATTTT.

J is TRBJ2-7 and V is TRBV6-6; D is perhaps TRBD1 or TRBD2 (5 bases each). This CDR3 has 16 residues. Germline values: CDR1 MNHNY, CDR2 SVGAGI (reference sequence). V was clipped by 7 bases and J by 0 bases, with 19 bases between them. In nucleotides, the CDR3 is TGTGCCAGCACTCAAGGGCCGGGGCAACTCTCCTACGAGCAGTACTTC. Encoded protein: CASTQGPGQLSYEQYF.

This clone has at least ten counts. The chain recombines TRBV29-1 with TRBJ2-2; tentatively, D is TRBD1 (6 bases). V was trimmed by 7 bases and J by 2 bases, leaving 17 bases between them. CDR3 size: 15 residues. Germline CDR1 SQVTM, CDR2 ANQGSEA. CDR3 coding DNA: TGCAGCGGTACCTTAGGACAGCTAAACACCGGGGAGCTGTTTTTT. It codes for CSGTLGQLNTGELFF.

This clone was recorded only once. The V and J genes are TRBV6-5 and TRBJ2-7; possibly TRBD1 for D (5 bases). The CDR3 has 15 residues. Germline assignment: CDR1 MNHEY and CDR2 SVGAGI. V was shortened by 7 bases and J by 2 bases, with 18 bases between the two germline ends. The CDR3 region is CASTSGRQGAYEQYF. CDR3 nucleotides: TGTGCCAGCACCTCGGGCAGGCAGGGCGCCTACGAGCAGTACTTC.

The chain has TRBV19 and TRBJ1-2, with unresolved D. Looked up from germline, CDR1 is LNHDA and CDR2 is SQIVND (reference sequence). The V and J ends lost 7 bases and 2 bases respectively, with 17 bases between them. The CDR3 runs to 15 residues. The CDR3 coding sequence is TGTGCCAGTACCGACAACCCAGAGTACAACTATGGCTACACCTTC. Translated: CASTDNPEYNYGYTF.

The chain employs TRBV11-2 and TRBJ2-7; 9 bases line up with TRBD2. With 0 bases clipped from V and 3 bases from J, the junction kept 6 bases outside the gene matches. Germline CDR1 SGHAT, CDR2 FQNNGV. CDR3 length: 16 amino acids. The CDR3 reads CASSLDQRGAVYEQYF. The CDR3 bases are TGTGCCAGCAGCTTAGACCAGCGGGGGGCAGTCTACGAGCAGTACTTC.

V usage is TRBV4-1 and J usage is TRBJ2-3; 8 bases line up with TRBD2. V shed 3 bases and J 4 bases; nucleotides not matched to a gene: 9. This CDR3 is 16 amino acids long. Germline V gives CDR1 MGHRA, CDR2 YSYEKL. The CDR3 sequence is CASSHLASGGPDTQYF. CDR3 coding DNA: TGCGCCAGCAGCCATCTTGCCAGCGGGGGCCCAGATACGCAGTATTTT.

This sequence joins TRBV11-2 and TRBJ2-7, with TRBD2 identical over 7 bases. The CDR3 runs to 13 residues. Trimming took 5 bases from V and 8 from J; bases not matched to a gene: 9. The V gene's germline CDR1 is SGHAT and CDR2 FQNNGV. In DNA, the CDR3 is TGTGCCAGCAGCGGGAGGGACCCAACGAAGCAGTACTTC. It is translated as CASSGRDPTKQYF.

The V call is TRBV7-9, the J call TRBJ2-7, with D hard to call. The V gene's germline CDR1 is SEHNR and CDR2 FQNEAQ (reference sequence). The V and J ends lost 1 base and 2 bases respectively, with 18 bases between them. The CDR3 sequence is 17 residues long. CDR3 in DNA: TGTGCCAGCAGCTTAGATTATCCCCACCAATTGCCCTACGAGCAGTACTTC. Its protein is CASSLDYPHQLPYEQYF.

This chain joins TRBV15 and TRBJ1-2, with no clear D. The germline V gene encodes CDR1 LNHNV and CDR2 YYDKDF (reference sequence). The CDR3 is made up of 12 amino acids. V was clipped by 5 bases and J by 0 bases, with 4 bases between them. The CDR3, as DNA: TGTGCCACCAGCGGCACTAACTATGGCTACACCTTC. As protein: CATSGTNYGYTF.

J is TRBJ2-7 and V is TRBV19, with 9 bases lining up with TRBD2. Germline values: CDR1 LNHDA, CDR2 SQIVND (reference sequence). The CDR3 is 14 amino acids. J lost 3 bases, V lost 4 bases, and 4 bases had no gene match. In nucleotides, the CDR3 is TGTGCCAGTAGTAGGTTAGCGGGGGTCTACGAGCAGTACTTC. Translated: CASSRLAGVYEQYF.